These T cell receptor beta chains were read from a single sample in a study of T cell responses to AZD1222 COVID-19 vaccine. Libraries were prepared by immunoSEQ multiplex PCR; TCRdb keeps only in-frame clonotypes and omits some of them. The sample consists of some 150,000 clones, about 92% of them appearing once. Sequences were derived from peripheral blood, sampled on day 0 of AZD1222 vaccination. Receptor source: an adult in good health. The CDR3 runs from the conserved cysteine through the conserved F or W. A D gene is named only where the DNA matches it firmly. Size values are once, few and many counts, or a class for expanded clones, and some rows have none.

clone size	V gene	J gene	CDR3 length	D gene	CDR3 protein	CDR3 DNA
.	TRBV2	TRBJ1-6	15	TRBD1	CASRLDRGKSSPLHF	TGTGCCAGCAGGTTGGACAGGGGGAAAAGTTCACCCCTCCACTTT
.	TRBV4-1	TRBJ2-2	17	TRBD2	CASSRSGSGSNTGELFF	TGCGCCAGCAGCCGATCGGGTAGCGGGTCGAACACCGGGGAGCTGTTTTTT
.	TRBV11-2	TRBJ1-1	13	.	CASSFDGPGEAFF	TGTGCCAGCAGCTTCGACGGGCCTGGTGAAGCTTTCTTT
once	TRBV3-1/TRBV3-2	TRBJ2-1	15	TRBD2	CASSPGTSGRNEQFF	TGTGCCAGCAGCCCCGGGACTAGCGGGAGGAATGAGCAGTTCTTC
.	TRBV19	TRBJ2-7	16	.	CASSMGRKGGSYEQYF	TGTGCCAGTAGTATGGGCCGTAAGGGCGGCTCCTACGAGCAGTACTTC
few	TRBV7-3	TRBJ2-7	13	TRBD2	CASSSGGREEQYF	TGTGCCAGCAGCTCCGGAGGGAGGGAGGAGCAGTACTTC
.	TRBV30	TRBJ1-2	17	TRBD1	CAWSASEGQGISYGYTF	TGTGCCTGGAGTGCTTCAGAAGGACAGGGGATTTCCTATGGCTACACCTTC
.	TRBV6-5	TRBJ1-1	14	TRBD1	CASSNRGLVTEAFF	TGTGCCAGCAGTAACAGGGGGCTGGTTACTGAAGCTTTCTTT
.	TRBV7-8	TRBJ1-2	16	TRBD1	CASSLDPGTGTYGYTF	TGTGCCAGCAGCTTAGATCCCGGGACAGGCACCTATGGCTACACCTTC
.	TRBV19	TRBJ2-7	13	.	CASSFLGVSEQYF	TGTGCCAGTAGCTTCTTGGGGGTATCCGAGCAGTACTTC
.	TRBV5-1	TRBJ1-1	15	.	CASSLLYPGRTEAFF	TGCGCCAGCAGCTTGTTATACCCGGGGCGGACTGAAGCTTTCTTT
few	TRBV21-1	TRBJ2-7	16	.	CASSKRRRLGLYEQYF	TGTGCCAGCAGCAAAAGGCGGAGACTAGGACTATACGAGCAGTACTTC
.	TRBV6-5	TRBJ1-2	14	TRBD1	CASSYSSRGNGYTF	TGTGCCAGCAGTTACTCCTCCAGGGGGAATGGCTACACCTTC
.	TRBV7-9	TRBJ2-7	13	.	CASTKGNRDEQYF	TGTGCCAGCACCAAGGGGAACAGGGACGAGCAGTACTTC
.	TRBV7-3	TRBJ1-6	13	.	CASSYRVRSPLHF	TGTGCCAGCAGCTACAGGGTCCGTTCACCCCTCCACTTT
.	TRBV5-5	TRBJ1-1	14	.	CASIMGGLNTEAFF	TGTGCCAGCATCATGGGCGGTCTTAACACTGAAGCTTTCTTT
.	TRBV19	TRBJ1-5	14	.	CASSGQSSNQPQHF	TGTGCCAGTAGTGGACAGTCTAGCAATCAGCCCCAGCATTTT
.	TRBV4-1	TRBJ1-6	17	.	CASSPESQSSYNSPLHF	TGCGCCAGCAGCCCAGAGAGTCAGAGCTCCTATAATTCACCCCTCCACTTT
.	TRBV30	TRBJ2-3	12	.	CAWSVQEDTQYF	TGTGCCTGGAGTGTACAGGAGGATACGCAGTATTTT
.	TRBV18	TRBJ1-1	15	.	CASSLPDRKVTEAFF	TGTGCCAGCTCACTGCCAGACAGGAAGGTCACTGAAGCTTTCTTT
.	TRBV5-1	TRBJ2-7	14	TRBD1	CASSVDREIYEQYF	TGCGCCAGCAGCGTGGACAGGGAGATCTACGAGCAGTACTTC
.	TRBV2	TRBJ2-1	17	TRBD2	CASSDWVGLADYNEQFF	TGTGCCAGCAGTGATTGGGTAGGACTAGCGGATTACAATGAGCAGTTCTTC
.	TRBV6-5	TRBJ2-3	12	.	CASSSRGGMKYF	TGTGCCAGCAGTTCCAGGGGAGGGATGAAGTATTTT
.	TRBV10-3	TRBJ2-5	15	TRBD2	CAISDSSGGLETQYF	TGTGCCATCAGTGATTCTAGCGGGGGGCTAGAGACCCAGTACTTC
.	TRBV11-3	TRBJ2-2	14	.	CAGPLAANTGELFF	TGTGCCGGACCGTTAGCGGCTAACACCGGGGAGCTGTTTTTT
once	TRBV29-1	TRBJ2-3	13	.	CSLRQGSTDTQYF	TGCAGCCTCAGGCAGGGGAGCACAGATACGCAGTATTTT
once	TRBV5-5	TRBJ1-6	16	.	CASSLIPPRGNSPLHF	TGTGCCAGCAGCTTGATCCCCCCACGCGGTAATTCACCCCTCCACTTT
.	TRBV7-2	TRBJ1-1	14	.	CASSLTPGHTEAFF	TGTGCCAGCAGCTTAACCCCAGGGCACACTGAAGCTTTCTTT
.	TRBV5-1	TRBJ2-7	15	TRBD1	CASSLSGTGPYEQYF	TGCGCCAGCAGCTTGTCCGGGACAGGACCCTACGAGCAGTACTTC
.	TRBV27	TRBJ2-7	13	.	CASSLGAAYEQYF	TGTGCCAGCAGTTTAGGGGCAGCCTACGAGCAGTACTTC
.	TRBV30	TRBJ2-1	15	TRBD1	CAWSDVTGPFREQFF	TGTGCCTGGAGTGATGTGACAGGGCCCTTTCGCGAGCAGTTCTTC
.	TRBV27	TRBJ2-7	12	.	CASSRTSYEQYF	TGTGCCAGCAGTCGAACTAGCTACGAGCAGTACTTC
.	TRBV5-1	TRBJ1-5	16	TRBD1	CASSVGTGARGGPQHF	TGCGCCAGCAGCGTCGGGACAGGGGCCCGCGGGGGGCCCCAGCATTTT
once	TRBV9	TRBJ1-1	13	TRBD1	CASATGLATEAFF	TGTGCCAGCGCGACAGGGTTGGCTACTGAAGCTTTCTTT
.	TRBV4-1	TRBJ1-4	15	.	CASSHVDATNEKLFF	TGCGCCAGCAGCCACGTAGATGCAACTAATGAAAAACTGTTTTTT
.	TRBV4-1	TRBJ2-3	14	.	CASSDREGADTQYF	TGCGCCAGCAGCGACAGGGAGGGGGCAGATACGCAGTATTTT
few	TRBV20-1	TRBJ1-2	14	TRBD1	CSASIPGGDYGYTF	TGCAGTGCTAGTATTCCAGGGGGCGACTATGGCTACACCTTC
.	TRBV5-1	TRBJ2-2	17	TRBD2	CASSRGLAGGPTGELFF	TGCGCCAGCAGCCGAGGCTTAGCGGGAGGGCCAACCGGGGAGCTGTTTTTT
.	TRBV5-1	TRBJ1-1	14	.	CASSGGGMNTEAFF	TGCGCCAGCAGCGGCGGGGGCATGAACACTGAAGCTTTCTTT
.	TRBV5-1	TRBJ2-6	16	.	CASSLPPGFGANVLTF	TGCGCCAGCAGCTTGCCCCCCGGGTTCGGGGCCAACGTCCTGACTTTC
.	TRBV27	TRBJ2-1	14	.	CASSLRTAHNEQFF	TGTGCCAGCAGTTTACGGACAGCGCACAATGAGCAGTTCTTC
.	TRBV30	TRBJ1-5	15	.	CAWSGVGGLSQPQHF	TGTGCCTGGAGTGGGGTAGGAGGGCTTAGTCAGCCCCAGCATTTT
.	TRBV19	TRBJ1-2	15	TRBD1	CASSPPDRGIYGYTF	TGTGCCAGTAGCCCTCCCGACAGGGGCATCTATGGCTACACCTTC
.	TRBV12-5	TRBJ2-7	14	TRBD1	CASSPGQGLYEQYF	TGTGCTAGTAGTCCCGGACAGGGGTTGTACGAGCAGTACTTC
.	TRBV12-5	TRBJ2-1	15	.	CASGSYPPQGNEQFF	TGTGCTAGTGGTTCCTACCCCCCACAGGGCAATGAGCAGTTCTTC
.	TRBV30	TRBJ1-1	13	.	CAWSNGGTTEAFF	TGTGCCTGGAGTAATGGGGGGACCACTGAAGCTTTCTTT
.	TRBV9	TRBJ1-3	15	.	CASSDSPYSGNTIYF	TGTGCCAGCAGCGACAGTCCTTACTCTGGAAACACCATATATTTT
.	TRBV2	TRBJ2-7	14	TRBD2	CASGRGTDPYEQYF	TGTGCCAGCGGGCGGGGGACGGACCCCTACGAGCAGTACTTC
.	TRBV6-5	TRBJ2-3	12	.	CASTPGTDTQYF	TGTGCCAGCACCCCAGGAACAGATACGCAGTATTTT
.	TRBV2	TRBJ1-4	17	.	CASSRKGGETTNEKLFF	TGTGCCAGCAGTCGAAAGGGGGGGGAAACAACTAATGAAAAACTGTTTTTT
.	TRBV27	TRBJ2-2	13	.	CASGGLPPGELFF	TGTGCCAGTGGCGGGCTCCCCCCCGGGGAGCTGTTTTTT